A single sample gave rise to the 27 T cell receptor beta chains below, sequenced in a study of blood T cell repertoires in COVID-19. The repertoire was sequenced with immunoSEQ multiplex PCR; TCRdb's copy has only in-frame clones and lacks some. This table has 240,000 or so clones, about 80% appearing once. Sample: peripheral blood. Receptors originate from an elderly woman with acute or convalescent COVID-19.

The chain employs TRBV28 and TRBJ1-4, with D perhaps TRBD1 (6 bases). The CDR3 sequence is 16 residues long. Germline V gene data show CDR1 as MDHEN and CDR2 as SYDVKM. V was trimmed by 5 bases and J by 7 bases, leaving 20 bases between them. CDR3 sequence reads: CASSKQRTVVREKLFF. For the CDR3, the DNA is TGTGCCAGCAGTAAACAAAGGACAGTCGTGCGTGAAAAACTGTTTTTT.

CDR3 region: CASSFGSSGRGSGELFF. For the CDR3, the DNA is TGCGCCAGCAGCTTCGGATCTAGCGGCCGAGGGTCCGGGGAGCTGTTTTTT. The chain carries TRBV5-1 and TRBJ2-2, with TRBD2 identical over 7 bases. The CDR3 runs 17 residues. The V gene end was trimmed by 2 bases and the J gene end by 6 bases; junction bases not matched to a gene: 13. CDR1 and CDR2 from the germline V gene are SGHRS and YFSETQ.

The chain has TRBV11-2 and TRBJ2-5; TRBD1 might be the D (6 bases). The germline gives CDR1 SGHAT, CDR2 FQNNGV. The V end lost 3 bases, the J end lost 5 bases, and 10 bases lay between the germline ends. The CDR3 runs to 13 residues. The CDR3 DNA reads TGTGCCAGCAGCTTCCAGGGGATGGAGACCCAGTACTTC. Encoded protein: CASSFQGMETQYF.

CDR3 nucleotide sequence: TGTGCCTCACAGGGTACCGGGGAGCTGTTTTTT. Translating gives CASQGTGELFF. The J gene is TRBJ2-2, the V gene TRBV19, with D tentatively TRBD1 (6 bases). Germline V CDR1 and CDR2: LNHDA, SQIVND (reference sequence). This CDR3 has 11 residues. V was clipped by 11 bases and J by 5 bases, with 9 bases between them.

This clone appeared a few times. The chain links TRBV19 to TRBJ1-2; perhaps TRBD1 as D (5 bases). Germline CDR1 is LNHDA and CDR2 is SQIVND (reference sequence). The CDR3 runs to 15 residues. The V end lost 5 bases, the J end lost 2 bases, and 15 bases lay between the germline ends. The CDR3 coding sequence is TGTGCCAGTAGTCCCTGGACGACAGAGAACTATGGCTACACCTTC. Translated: CASSPWTTENYGYTF.

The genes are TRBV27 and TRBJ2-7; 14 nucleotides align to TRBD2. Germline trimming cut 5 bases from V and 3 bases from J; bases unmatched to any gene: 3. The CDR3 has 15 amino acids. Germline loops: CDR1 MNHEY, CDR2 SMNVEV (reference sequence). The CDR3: CASSGTSGRGYEQYF. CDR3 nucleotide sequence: TGTGCCAGCAGTGGGACTAGCGGGAGAGGCTACGAGCAGTACTTC.

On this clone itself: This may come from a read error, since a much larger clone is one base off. DNA for the CDR3: TGTGCCAGCAGCTTCCGGGGCTACGAGCAGTACTTC. Its protein is CASSFRGYEQYF. The rearrangement joins TRBV5-6 to TRBJ2-7; the D gene is possibly TRBD2 (5 bases). CDR1 SGHDT and CDR2 YYEEEE come from the germline V gene. Trimming took off 2 bases at V and 3 bases at J, with 6 bases between the two ends. The CDR3 length is 12 residues. The variable domain in full, with the rest retrieved from reference TRBV5-6 and TRBJ2-7, is DAGVTQSPTHLIKTRGQQVTLRCSPKSGHDTVSWYQQALGQGPQFIFQYYEEEERQRGNFPDRFSGHQFPNYSSELNVNALLLGDSALYLCASSFRGYEQYFGPGTRLTVT.

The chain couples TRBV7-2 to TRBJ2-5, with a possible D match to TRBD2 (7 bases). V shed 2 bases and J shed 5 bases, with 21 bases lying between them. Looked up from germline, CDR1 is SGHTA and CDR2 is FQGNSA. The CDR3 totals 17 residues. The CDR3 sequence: CASSLSSSAGARETQYF. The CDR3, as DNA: TGTGCCAGCAGCTTATCTTCCTCGGCGGGGGCGAGGGAGACCCAGTACTTC.

CDR3: CATSRGGHTDTQYF. CDR3 nucleotide sequence: TGTGCCACCAGTCGAGGGGGCCACACAGATACGCAGTATTTT. The chain has TRBV24-1 and TRBJ2-3; 7 nucleotides line up with TRBD1. Trimming took 6 bases from V and 2 from J; bases not matched to a gene: 4. The germline V gene has CDR1 KGHDR and CDR2 SFDVKD. CDR3 length equals 14 residues.

CDR3 sequence: CASSTRLAGSQETQYF. Written as DNA, the CDR3 is TGTGCCAGCAGCACACGACTAGCGGGATCCCAAGAGACCCAGTACTTC. The chain employs TRBV14 and TRBJ2-5; 11 bases are a match to TRBD2. V was pared by 5 bases and J by 1 base, with 6 bases of the junction left unmatched. The CDR3 has 16 residues. CDR1 is SGHDN, CDR2 FVKESK, per germline. The variable domain in full, with the rest retrieved from reference TRBV14 and TRBJ2-5, is EAGVTQFPSHSVIEKGQTVTLRCDPISGHDNLYWYRRVMGKEIKFLLHFVKESKQDESGMPNNRFLAERTGGTYSTLKVQPAELEDSGVYFCASSTRLAGSQETQYFGPGTRLLVL.

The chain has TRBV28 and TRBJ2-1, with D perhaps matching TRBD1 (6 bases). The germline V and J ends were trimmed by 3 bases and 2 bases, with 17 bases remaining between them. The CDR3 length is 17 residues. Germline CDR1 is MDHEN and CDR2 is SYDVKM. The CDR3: CASSLFTGLPTYNEQFF. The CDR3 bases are TGTGCCAGCAGTTTGTTTACAGGGTTGCCTACCTACAATGAGCAGTTCTTC.

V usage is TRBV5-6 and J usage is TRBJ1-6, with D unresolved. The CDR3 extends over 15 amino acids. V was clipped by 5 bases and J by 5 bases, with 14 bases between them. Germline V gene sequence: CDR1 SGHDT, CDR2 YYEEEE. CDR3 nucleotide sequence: TGTGCCAGCAGTCGCCAGGCTCGGAATAATTCACCCCTCCACTTT. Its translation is CASSRQARNNSPLHF.

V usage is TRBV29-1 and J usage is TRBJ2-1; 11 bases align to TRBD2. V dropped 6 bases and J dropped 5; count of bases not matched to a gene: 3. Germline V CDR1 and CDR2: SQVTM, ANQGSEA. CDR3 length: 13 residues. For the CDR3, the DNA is TGCAGCGTCTTACTAGCGGGAGACAATGAGCAGTTCTTC. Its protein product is CSVLLAGDNEQFF.

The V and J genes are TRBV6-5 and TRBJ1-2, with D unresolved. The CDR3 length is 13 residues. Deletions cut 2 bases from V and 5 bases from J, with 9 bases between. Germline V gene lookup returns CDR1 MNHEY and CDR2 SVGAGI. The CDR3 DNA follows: TGTGCCAGCAGTTACCGGAGGCTATATGGCTACACCTTC. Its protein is CASSYRRLYGYTF.

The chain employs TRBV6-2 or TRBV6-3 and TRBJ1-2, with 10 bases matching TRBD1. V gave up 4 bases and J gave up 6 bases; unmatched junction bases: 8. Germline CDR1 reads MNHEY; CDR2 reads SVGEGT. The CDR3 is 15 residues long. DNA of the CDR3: TGTGCCAGCAGTTTGGGACAGGGGAGCTCAAATGGCTACACCTTC. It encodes CASSLGQGSSNGYTF.

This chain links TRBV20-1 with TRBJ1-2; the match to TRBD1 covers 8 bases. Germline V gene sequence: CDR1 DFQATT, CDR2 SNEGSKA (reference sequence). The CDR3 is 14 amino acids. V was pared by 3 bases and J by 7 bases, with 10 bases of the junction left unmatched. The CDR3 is CSASRDRSLFGYTF. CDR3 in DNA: TGCAGTGCTAGTCGGGACAGGTCTCTGTTTGGCTACACCTTC.

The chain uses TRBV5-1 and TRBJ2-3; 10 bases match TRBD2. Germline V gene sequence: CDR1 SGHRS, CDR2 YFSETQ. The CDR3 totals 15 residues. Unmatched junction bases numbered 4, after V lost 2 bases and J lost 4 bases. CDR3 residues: CASSLAGGPADTQYF. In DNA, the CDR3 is TGCGCCAGCAGCTTAGCGGGAGGGCCAGCAGATACGCAGTATTTT.

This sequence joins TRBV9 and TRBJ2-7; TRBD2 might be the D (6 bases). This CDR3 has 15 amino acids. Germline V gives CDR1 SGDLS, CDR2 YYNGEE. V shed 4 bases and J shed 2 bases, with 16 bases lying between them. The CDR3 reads CASSPRVAVPYEQYF. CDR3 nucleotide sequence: TGTGCCAGCAGCCCCCGGGTAGCGGTCCCCTACGAGCAGTACTTC. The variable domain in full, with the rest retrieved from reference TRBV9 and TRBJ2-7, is DSGVTQTPKHLITATGQRVTLRCSPRSGDLSVYWYQQSLDQGLQFLIQYYNGEERAKGNILERFSAQQFPDLHSELNLSSLELGDSALYFCASSPRVAVPYEQYFGPGTRLTVT.

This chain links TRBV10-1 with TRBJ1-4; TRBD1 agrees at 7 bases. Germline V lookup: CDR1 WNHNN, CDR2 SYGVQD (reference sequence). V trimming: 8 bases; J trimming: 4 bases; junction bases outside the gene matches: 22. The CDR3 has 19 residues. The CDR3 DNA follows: TGCGCCAGCTCGTCGATAGAAAGGGGACAGAGCTTATTTAATGAAAAACTGTTTTTT. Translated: CASSSIERGQSLFNEKLFF.

The CDR3 loop reads CASSLAGPGKETQYF. CDR3 DNA: TGTGCCAGCAGCTTAGCAGGCCCCGGGAAAGAGACCCAGTACTTC. The V gene is TRBV7-2, the J gene TRBJ2-5; a weak D match, TRBD2 (5 bases). V was clipped by 0 bases and J by 3 bases, with 11 bases between them. Per the germline V gene, CDR1 is SGHTA and CDR2 is FQGNSA. This CDR3 contains 15 residues.

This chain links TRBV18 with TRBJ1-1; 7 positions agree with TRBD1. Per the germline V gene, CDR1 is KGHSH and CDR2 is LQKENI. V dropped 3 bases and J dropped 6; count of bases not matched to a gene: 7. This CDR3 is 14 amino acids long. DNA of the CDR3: TGTGCCAGCTCACCCCGAACAGGGGAAGCTGAAGCTTTCTTT. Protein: CASSPRTGEAEAFF.

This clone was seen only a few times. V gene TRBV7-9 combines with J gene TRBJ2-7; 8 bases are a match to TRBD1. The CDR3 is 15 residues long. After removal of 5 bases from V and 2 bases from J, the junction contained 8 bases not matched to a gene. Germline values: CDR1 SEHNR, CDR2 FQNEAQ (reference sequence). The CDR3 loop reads CASSPGGQGAYEQYF. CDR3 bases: TGTGCCAGCAGCCCGGGTGGACAGGGCGCCTACGAGCAGTACTTC.

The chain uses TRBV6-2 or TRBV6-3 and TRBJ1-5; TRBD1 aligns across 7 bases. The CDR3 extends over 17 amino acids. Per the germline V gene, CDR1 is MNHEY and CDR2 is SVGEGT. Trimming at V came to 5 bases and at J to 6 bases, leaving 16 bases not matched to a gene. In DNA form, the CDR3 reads TGTGCCAGCAGTAAACCCAGTACCACAGGGGCCGGTCAGCCCCAGCATTTT. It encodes CASSKPSTTGAGQPQHF.

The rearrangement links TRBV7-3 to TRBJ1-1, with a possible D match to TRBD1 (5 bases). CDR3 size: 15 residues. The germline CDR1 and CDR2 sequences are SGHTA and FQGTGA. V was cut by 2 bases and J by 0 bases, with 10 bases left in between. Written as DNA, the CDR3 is TGTGCCAGCAGCTTAGGTAGGGGCATGAACACTGAAGCTTTCTTT. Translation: CASSLGRGMNTEAFF.

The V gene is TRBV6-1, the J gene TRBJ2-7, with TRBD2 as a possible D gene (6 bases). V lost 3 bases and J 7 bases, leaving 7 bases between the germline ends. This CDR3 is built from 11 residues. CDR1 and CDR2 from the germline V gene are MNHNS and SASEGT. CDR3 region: CASSDRGEQYF. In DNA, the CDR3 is TGTGCCAGCAGTGACCGGGGGGAGCAGTACTTC.

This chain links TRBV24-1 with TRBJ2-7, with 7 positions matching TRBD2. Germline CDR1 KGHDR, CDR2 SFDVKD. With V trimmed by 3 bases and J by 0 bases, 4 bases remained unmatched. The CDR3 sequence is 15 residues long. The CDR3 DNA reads TGTGCCACCAGTGATAGGGCTAGCGGCTCCTACGAGCAGTACTTC. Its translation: CATSDRASGSYEQYF.

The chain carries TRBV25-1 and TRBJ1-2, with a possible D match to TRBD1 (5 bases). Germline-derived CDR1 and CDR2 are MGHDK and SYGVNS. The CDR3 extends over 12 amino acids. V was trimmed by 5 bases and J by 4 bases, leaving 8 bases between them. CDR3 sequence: CASSTGRYGYTF. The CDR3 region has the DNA TGTGCCAGCAGTACAGGACGCTATGGCTACACCTTC.